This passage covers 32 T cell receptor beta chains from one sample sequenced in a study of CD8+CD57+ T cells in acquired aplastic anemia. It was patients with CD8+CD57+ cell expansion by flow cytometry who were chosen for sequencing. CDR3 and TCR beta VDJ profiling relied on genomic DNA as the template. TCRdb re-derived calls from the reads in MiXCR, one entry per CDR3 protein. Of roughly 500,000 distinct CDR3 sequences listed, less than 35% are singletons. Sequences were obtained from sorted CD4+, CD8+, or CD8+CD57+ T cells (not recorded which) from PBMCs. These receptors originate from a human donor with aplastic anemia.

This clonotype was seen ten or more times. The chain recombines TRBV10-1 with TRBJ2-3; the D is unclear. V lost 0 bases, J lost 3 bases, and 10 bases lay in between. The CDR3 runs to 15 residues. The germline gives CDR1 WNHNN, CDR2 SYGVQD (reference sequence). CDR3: CASSESNRGTDTQYF. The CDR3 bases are TGCGCCAGCAGTGAGTCTAATAGAGGAACAGATACGCAGTATTTT.

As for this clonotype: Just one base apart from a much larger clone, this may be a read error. CDR3 region: CASSEGHRAEAFF. CDR3 sequence (DNA): TGTGCCAGTAGTGAAGGACACCGGGCGGAAGCTTTCTTT. This chain connects TRBV19 to TRBJ1-1, with D tentatively TRBD1 (5 bases). V was pared by 5 bases and J by 8 bases, with 15 bases between. The CDR3 length is 13 residues. CDR1 is LNHDA and CDR2 is SQIVND in the germline V gene (reference sequence).

The CDR3 here is CASSFRQGLDSPLHF. Written as DNA, the CDR3 is TGTGCCAGCAGCTTTCGGCAGGGGTTAGATTCACCCCTCCACTTT. This sequence joins TRBV5-4 and TRBJ1-6; D perhaps matches TRBD1 (6 bases). This CDR3 spans 15 amino acids. CDR1 SGHNT and CDR2 YYREEE come from the germline V gene (reference sequence). The ends were cut back, 2 bases at V and 8 bases at J, with 14 bases in the middle.

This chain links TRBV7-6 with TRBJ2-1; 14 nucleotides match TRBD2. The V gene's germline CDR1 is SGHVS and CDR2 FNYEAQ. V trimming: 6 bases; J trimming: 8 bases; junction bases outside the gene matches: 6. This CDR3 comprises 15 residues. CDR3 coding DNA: TGTGCCAGCAGTCAGAGGACTAGCGGGAGGTATGAGCAGTTCTTC. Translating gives CASSQRTSGRYEQFF.

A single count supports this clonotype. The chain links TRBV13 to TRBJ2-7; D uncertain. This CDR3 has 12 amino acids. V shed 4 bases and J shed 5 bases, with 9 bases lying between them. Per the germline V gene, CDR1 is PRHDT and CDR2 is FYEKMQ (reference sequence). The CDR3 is CASSSSQDEQYF. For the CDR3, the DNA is TGTGCCAGCAGCTCCTCCCAGGACGAGCAGTACTTC. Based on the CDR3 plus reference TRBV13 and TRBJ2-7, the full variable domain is AAGVIQSPRHLIKEKRETATLKCYPIPRHDTVYWYQQGPGQDPQFLISFYEKMQSDKGSIPDRFSAQQFSDYHSELNMSSLELGDSALYFCASSSSQDEQYFGPGTRLTVT.

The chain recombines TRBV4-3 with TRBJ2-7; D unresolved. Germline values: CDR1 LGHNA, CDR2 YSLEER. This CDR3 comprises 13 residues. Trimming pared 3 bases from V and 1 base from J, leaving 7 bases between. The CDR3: CASSQSQSYEQYF. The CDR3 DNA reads TGCGCCAGCAGCCAGAGTCAGTCCTACGAGCAGTACTTC.

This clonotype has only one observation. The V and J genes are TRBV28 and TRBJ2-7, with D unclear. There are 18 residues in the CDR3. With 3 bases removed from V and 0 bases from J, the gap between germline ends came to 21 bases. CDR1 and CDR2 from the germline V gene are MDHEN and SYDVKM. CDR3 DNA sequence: TGTGCCAGCAGTTTCTTTGGACCCGACGGCATCAGCTCCTACGAGCAGTACTTC. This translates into CASSFFGPDGISSYEQYF.

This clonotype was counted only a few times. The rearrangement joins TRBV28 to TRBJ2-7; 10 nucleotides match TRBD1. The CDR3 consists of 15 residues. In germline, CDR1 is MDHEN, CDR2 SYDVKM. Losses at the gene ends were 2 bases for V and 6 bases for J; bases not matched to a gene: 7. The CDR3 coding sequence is TGTGCCAGCAGTTTAAGTGGGACAGGGGTATTCGAGCAGTACTTC. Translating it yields CASSLSGTGVFEQYF.

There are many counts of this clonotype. DNA of the CDR3: TGTGCCAGCAGCGCCGCCGGGACCGTGGACTACGAGCAGTACTTC. Residues: CASSAAGTVDYEQYF. The rearrangement joins TRBV9 to TRBJ2-7; D tentatively fits TRBD1 or TRBD2 (5 bases each). The CDR3 spans 15 residues. In germline, CDR1 is SGDLS, CDR2 YYNGEE. Trimming pared 3 bases from V and 3 bases from J, leaving 16 bases between.

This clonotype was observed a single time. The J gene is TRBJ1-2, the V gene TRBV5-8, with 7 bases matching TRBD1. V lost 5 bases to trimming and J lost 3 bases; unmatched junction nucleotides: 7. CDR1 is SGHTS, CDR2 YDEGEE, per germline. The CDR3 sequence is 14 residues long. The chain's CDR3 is CASRLRTGYYGYTF. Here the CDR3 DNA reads TGTGCCAGCAGACTCCGGACAGGCTACTATGGCTACACCTTC.

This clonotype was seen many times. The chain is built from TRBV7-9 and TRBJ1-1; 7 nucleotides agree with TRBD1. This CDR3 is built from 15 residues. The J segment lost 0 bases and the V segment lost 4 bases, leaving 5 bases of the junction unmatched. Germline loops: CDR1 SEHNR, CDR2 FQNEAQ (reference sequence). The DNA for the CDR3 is TGTGCCAGCAGCTCCAGGGGGTCTGTGAACACTGAAGCTTTCTTT. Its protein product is CASSSRGSVNTEAFF.

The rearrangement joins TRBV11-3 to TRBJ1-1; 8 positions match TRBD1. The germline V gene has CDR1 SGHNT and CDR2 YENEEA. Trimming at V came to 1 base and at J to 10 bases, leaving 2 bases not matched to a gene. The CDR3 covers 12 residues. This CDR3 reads CASSLVGQGAFF. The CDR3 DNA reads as TGTGCCAGCAGCTTAGTTGGACAGGGAGCTTTCTTT.

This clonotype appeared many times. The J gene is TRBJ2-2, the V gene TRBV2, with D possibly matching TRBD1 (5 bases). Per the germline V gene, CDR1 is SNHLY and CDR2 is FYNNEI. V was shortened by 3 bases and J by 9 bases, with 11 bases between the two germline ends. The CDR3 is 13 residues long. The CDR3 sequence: CASSEAGWRELFF. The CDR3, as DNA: TGTGCCAGCAGTGAGGCAGGGTGGCGGGAGCTGTTTTTT.

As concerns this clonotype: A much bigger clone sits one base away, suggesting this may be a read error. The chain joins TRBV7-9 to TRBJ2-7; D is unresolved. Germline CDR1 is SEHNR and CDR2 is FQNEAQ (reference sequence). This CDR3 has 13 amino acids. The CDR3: CASGLEDSYEQYF. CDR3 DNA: TGTGCCAGCGGCTTAGAGGATTCCTACGAGCAGTACTTC.

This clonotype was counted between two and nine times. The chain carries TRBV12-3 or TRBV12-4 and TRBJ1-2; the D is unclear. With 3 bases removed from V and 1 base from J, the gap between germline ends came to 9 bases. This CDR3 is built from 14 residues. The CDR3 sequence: CASSLTIDNYGYTF. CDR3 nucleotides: TGTGCCAGCAGTTTGACTATAGATAACTATGGCTACACCTTC.

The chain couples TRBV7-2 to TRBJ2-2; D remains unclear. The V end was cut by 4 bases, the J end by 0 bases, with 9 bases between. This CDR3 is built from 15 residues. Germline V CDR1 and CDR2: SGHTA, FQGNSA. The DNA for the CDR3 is TGTGCCAGCAGCTGGACGGATCCGAACACCGGGGAGCTGTTTTTT. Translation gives CASSWTDPNTGELFF.

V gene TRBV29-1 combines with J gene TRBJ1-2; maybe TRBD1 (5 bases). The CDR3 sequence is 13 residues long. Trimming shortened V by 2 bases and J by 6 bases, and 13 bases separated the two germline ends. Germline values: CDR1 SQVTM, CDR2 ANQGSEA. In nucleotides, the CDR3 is TGCAGCGTTGAAATCGTTGGGGCGAATGGCTACACCTTC. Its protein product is CSVEIVGANGYTF. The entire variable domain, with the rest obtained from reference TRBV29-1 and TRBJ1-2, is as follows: SAVISQKPSRDICQRGTSLTIQCQVDSQVTMMFWYRQQPGQSLTLIATANQGSEATYESGFVIDKFPISRPNLTFSTLTVSNMSPEDSSIYLCSVEIVGANGYTFGSGTRLTVV.

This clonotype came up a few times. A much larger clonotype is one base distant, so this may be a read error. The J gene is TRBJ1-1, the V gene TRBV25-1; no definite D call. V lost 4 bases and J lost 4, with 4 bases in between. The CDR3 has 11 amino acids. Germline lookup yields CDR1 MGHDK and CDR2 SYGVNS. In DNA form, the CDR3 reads TGTGCCAGCAGTGGGAGCACTGAAGCTTTCTTT. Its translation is CASSGSTEAFF.

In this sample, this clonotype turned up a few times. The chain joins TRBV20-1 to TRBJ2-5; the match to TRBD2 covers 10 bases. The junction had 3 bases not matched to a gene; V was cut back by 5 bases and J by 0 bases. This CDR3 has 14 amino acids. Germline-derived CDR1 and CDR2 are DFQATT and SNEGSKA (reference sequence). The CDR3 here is CSAGGTSDQETQYF. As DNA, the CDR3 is TGCAGTGCTGGTGGGACTAGCGACCAAGAGACCCAGTACTTC.

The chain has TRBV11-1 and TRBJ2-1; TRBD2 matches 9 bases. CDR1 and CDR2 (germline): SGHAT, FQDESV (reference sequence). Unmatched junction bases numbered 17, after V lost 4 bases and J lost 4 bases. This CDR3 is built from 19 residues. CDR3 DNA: TGTGCCAGCAGCTCGCCTAGCGGGGCGGCGAGGCATCGGTACAATGAGCAGTTCTTC. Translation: CASSSPSGAARHRYNEQFF.

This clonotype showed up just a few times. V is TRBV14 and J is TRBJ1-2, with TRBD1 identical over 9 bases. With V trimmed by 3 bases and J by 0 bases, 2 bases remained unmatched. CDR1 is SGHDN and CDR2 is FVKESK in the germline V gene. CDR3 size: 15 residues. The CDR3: CASSQNRGPNYGYTF. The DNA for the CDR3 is TGTGCCAGCAGCCAGAACAGGGGGCCTAACTATGGCTACACCTTC. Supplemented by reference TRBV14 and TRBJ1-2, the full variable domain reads EAGVTQFPSHSVIEKGQTVTLRCDPISGHDNLYWYRRVMGKEIKFLLHFVKESKQDESGMPNNRFLAERTGGTYSTLKVQPAELEDSGVYFCASSQNRGPNYGYTFGSGTRLTVV.

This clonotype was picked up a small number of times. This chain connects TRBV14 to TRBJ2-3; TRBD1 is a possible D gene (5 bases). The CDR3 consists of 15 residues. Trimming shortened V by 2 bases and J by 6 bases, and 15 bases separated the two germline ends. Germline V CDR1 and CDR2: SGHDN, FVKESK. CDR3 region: CASSQTRAQGDTQYF. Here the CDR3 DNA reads TGTGCCAGCAGCCAAACCAGGGCGCAAGGGGATACGCAGTATTTT.

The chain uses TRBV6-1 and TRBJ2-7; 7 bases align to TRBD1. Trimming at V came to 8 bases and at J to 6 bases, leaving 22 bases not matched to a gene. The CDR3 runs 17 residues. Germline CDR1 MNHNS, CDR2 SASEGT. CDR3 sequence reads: CASRPRGGTPLPSEQYF. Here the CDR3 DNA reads TGTGCCAGCCGTCCTAGAGGGGGCACCCCCCTCCCCTCCGAGCAGTACTTC.

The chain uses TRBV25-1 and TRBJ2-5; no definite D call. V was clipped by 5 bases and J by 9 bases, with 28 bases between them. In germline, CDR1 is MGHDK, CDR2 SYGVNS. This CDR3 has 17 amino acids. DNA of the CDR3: TGTGCCAGCAGTAGTGCGAGCGTGGACCCGAACAATCAGCCCCAGTACTTC. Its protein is CASSSASVDPNNQPQYF.

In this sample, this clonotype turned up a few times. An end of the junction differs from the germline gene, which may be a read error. CDR3 coding DNA: TGTGCCAGCAGTGAATTGGGGACTAGGACTGGCGAGCAGTACTTC. This gives the protein CASSELGTRTGEQYF. The rearrangement joins TRBV10-3 to TRBJ2-7; TRBD2 agrees at 8 bases. The CDR3 has 15 amino acids. Germline CDR1 and CDR2: ENHRY and SYGVKD.

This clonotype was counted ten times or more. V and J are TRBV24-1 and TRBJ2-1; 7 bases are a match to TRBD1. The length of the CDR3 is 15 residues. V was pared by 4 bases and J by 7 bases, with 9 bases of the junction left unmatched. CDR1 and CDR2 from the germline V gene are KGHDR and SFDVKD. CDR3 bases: TGTGCCACCAGTGAAAGGACAGGAAATCGGAATGAGCAGTTCTTC. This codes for CATSERTGNRNEQFF.

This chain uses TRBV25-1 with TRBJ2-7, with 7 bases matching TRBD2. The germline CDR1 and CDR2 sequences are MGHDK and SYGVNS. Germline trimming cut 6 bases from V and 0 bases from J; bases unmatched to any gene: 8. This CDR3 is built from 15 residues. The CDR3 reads CASRPAIAGSYEQYF. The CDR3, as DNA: TGTGCCAGCAGACCTGCCATAGCGGGCTCCTACGAGCAGTACTTC.

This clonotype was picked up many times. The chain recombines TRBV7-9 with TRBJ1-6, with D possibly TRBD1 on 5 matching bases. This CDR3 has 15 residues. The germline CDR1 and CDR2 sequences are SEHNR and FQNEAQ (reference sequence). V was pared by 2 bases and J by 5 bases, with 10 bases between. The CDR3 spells CASSLNRQNNSPLHF. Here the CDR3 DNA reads TGTGCCAGCAGCTTAAATAGACAGAATAATTCACCCCTCCACTTT.

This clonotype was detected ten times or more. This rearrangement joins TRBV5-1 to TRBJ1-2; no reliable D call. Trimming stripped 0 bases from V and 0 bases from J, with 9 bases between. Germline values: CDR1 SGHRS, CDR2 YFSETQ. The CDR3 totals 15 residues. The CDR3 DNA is TGCGCCAGCAGCTTGGAGGGCGTCCCTAACTATGGCTACACCTTC. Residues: CASSLEGVPNYGYTF.

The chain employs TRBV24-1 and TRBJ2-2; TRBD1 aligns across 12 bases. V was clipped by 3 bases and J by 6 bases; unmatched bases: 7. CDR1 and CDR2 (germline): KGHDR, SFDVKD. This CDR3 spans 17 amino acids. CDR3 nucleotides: TGTGCCACCAGTGATCCCCCCGGGACAGGGGGCGCCGGGGAGCTGTTTTTT. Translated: CATSDPPGTGGAGELFF.

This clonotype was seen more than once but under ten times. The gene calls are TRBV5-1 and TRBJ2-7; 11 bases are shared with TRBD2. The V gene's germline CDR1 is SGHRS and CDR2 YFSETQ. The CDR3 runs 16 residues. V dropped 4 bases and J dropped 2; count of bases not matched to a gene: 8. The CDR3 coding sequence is TGCGCCAGCAGCCACGCTAGCGGGGGGCTAACCTACGAGCAGTACTTC. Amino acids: CASSHASGGLTYEQYF.

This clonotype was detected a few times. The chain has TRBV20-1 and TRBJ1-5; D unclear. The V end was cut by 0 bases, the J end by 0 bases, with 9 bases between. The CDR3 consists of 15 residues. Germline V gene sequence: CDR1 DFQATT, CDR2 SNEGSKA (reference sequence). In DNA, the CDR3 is TGCAGTGCTAGAGAAGAGGGCTATAGCAATCAGCCCCAGCATTTT. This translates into CSAREEGYSNQPQHF.